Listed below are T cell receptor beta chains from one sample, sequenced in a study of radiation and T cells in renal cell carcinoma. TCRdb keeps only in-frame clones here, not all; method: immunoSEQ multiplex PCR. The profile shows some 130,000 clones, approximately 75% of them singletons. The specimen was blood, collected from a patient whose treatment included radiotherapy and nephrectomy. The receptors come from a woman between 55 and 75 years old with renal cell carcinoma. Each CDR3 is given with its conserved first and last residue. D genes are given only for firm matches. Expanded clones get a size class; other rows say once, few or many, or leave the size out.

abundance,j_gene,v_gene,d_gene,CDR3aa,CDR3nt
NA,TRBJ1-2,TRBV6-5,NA,CASSYGTSNYGYTF,TGTGCCAGCAGCTACGGGACCTCTAACTATGGCTACACCTTC
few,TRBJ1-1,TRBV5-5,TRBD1,CASSSPDRGNTEAFF,TGTGCCAGCAGCTCACCGGACAGGGGAAACACTGAAGCTTTCTTT
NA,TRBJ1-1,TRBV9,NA,CASSVGSGRRNTEAFF,TGTGCCAGCAGCGTAGGAAGCGGCAGGAGGAACACTGAAGCTTTCTTT
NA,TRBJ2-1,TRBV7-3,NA,CASSILGLTYNEQFF,TGTGCCAGCAGCATCCTAGGATTGACTTACAATGAGCAGTTCTTC
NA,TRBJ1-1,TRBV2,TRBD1,CASSRTSADREGIRDTEAFF,TGTGCCAGCAGTAGGACCTCTGCGGACAGGGAAGGAATTAGGGACACTGAAGCTTTCTTT
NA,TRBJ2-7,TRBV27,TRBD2,CASSAFSGSAYEQYF,TGTGCCAGCAGTGCGTTTAGCGGGAGCGCCTACGAGCAGTACTTC
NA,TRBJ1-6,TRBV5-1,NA,CASSSIPGTENSPLHF,TGCGCCAGCAGCTCAATACCGGGAACAGAGAATTCACCCCTCCACTTT
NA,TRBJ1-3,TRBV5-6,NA,CASSLASPGNTIYF,TGTGCCAGCAGCTTAGCTAGCCCTGGAAACACCATATATTTT
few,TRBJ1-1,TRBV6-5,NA,CASTEREGLTEAFF,TGTGCCAGCACCGAGAGGGAGGGGCTCACTGAAGCTTTCTTT
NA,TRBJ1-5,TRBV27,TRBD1,CASSGWGQGKNQPQHF,TGTGCCAGCAGTGGGTGGGGACAGGGAAAAAATCAGCCCCAGCATTTT
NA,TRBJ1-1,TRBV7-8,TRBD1,CASSLTGGLNTEAFF,TGTGCCAGCAGCCTGACAGGGGGATTGAACACTGAAGCTTTCTTT
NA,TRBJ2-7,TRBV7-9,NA,CASSSYLGHLSEQYF,TGTGCCAGCAGCTCCTATTTAGGGCACCTCAGCGAGCAGTACTTC
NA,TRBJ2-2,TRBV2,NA,CASRLSRDTGELFF,TGTGCCAGCAGACTCTCTCGGGACACCGGGGAGCTGTTTTTT
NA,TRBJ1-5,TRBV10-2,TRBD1,CASSEGTGRSQPQHF,TGCGCCAGCAGTGAGGGGACAGGGAGAAGTCAGCCCCAGCATTTT
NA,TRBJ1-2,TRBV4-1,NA,CASSTTSNYGYTF,TGCGCCAGCAGCACCACATCTAACTATGGCTACACCTTC
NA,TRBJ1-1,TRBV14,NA,CASSQTGRLSNTEAFF,TGTGCCAGCAGCCAAACTGGTCGGTTGTCGAACACTGAAGCTTTCTTT
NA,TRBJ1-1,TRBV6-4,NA,CASREKLQVFTEAFF,TGTGCCAGCAGGGAAAAACTACAGGTGTTCACTGAAGCTTTCTTT
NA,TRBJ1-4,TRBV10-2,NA,CASGQGRGEKLFF,TGCGCCAGCGGGCAGGGGCGAGGAGAAAAACTGTTTTTT
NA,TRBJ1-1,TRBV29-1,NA,CSVDGGRGEAFF,TGCAGCGTTGACGGGGGGCGGGGTGAAGCTTTCTTT
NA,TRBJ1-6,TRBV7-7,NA,CASSPSLSSPLHF,TGTGCTAGCAGCCCTTCCTTGAGCTCCCCCCTCCACTTT
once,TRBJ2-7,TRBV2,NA,CASSEQTSYEQYF,TGTGCCAGCAGTGAACAGACATCCTACGAGCAGTACTTC
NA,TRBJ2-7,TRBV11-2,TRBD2,CASSYNSGGTYYEQYF,TGTGCCAGCAGCTATAACAGCGGGGGGACTTACTACGAGCAGTACTTC
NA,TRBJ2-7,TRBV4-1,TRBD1,CASSHLTGGLNEQYF,TGCGCCAGCAGCCACCTAACAGGGGGCCTCAACGAGCAGTACTTC
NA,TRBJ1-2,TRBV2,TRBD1,CASSLRDRVDYGYTF,TGTGCCAGCAGTCTAAGGGACAGGGTAGACTATGGCTACACCTTC
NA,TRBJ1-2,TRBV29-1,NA,CSAQAQGHYGYTF,TGCAGCGCCCAGGCCCAGGGCCACTATGGCTACACCTTC
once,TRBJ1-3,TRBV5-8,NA,CASSFVRSSGNTIYF,TGTGCCAGCAGCTTTGTCAGGAGCTCTGGAAACACCATATATTTT
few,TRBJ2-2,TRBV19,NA,CASSRTRDTAGELFF,TGTGCCAGTAGTAGGACCCGGGACACGGCCGGGGAGCTGTTTTTT
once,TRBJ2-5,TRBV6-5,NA,CASSYTRWETQYF,TGTGCCAGCAGTTACACAAGGTGGGAGACCCAGTACTTC
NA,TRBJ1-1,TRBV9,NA,CASSAGPSSFEAFF,TGTGCCAGCAGCGCAGGGCCTAGCTCATTTGAAGCTTTCTTT
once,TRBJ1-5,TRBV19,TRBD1,CASSMQQGGGPQHF,TGTGCCAGTAGTATGCAACAGGGGGGTGGACCCCAGCATTTT
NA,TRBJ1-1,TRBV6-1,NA,CASRDGIGLNTEAFF,TGTGCCAGCAGAGACGGGATCGGCTTGAACACTGAAGCTTTCTTT
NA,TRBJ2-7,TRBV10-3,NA,CAISVGQGLYEQYF,TGTGCCATCAGTGTGGGGCAGGGGCTCTACGAGCAGTACTTC
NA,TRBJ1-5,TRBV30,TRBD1,CACAIKGQDSNQPQHF,TGTGCCTGTGCGATAAAAGGACAGGATAGCAATCAGCCCCAGCATTTT
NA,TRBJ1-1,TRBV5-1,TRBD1,CASSTTGDTEAFF,TGCGCCAGCAGTACGACAGGGGACACTGAAGCTTTCTTT
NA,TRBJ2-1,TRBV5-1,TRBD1,CASSLDQGAYNEQFF,TGCGCCAGCAGCTTGGATCAGGGGGCCTACAATGAGCAGTTCTTC
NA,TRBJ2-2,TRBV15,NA,CATSRGSGDRGAGELFF,TGTGCCACCAGCAGGGGATCGGGAGACCGGGGAGCCGGGGAGCTGTTTTTT